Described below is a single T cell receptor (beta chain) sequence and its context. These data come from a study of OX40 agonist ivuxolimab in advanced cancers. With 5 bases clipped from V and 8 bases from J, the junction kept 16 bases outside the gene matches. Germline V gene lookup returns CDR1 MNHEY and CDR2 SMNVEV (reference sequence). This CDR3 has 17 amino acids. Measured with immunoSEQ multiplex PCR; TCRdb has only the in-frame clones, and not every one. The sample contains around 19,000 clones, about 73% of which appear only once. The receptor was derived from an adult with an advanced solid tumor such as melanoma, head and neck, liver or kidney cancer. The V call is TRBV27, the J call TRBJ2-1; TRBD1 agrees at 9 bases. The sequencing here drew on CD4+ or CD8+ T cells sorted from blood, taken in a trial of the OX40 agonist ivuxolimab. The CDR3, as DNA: TGTGCCAGCAGTCGTCATGACCCGGGACAGGGCACTGATGAGCAGTTCTTC. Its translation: CASSRHDPGQGTDEQFF.